This section outlines one TCR beta chain sequence together with its context. Libraries were prepared by immunoSEQ multiplex PCR; TCRdb keeps only in-frame clonotypes and omits some of them. The table has some 260,000 clones, roughly 87% seen once; the top ten hold more than 10%. This record comes from a study of cytomegalovirus exposure and HLA in healthy donors. J gave up 1 base and V 4 bases, and 10 bases lay outside the gene matches. The CDR3 extends over 18 amino acids. Germline V gives CDR1 LNHDA, CDR2 SQIVND (reference sequence). The source material was PBMCs. V is TRBV19 and J is TRBJ2-6; 7 nucleotides agree with TRBD2. The sequence was obtained from a young man in good health and CMV-seropositive. The CDR3 coding sequence is TGTGCCAGTAGTAGTACTAGCGCCTTCCCTTCTGGGGCCAACGTCCTGACTTTC. Translation gives CASSSTSAFPSGANVLTF.